The present TCR beta chain was sequenced within a study of blood T cell repertoires in COVID-19 (dated by TCRdb to the early 2020s). Regarding the research as a whole: Samples covering the acute and convalescent phases of COVID-19 were provided by collaborators in the United States, Italy and Spain. The sample metadata nearly always contained a de-identified subject ID, COVID-19 status, age in years and sex. Deeply sampled blood TCRbeta repertoires from subjects exposed to, actively infected with, or recovered from COVID-19 were included in the dataset. The material from the prospective study consisted of cDNA or gDNA derived from T cells, B-cell-depleted T cells, or PBMCs. Where HLA class I and class II types were available, the types were taken from metadata supplied by the sample provider, not from assay-based typing. A freely available public database, intended as a resource for researchers studying the immune response to SARS-CoV-2, is where the repertoires were released. The samples were drawn from two sources: the first 160 participants of the ongoing ImmuneRACE study, and some 1,300 subjects contributed by 6 global collaborators.

V is pruned by 1 base and J by 3 bases, leaving 0 bases of the junction without a gene match. The CDR3, cysteine through phenylalanine, is 14 amino acids long. Only the CDR3 DNA stays, 42 bases, in frame from base 1. The germline V gene gives CDR1 as MNHNS and CDR2 as SASEGT. The paper as a whole reports these results and caveats: Clinical and demographic metadata were provided uncurated, with the amount varying by source and participant.

The immunoSEQ Assay, a bias-controlled multiplex PCR, was used to amplify TCRbeta CDR3 regions from genomic DNA. Turning to the authors' computational methods: Nucleated cell counts per sample were estimated from amplification of reference gene primers within the assay. Sequence reads were collapsed and filtered to measure the absolute abundance of every unique TCRbeta CDR3 rearrangement. For each sample, productive Simpson clonality was calculated by taking the square root of Simpson's diversity index across productive rearrangements. Not all clones reach the TCRdb copy of this immuneACCESS table, which keeps in-frame sequences only. Checked studies attribute under half of the gap to unresolved V genes and leave the rest unexplained. That table is the source of V, J and clone size, and D and trimming were worked out from the DNA. The sample table contains about 260,000 clones; only one count was recorded for about 87% of them. Jointly, the top ten make up approximately 3.7% of the sample.

In this sample, this clone turned up once. This receptor's antigen is unknown. No base quality values were provided; no much bigger clone lies one nucleotide off. Samples from volunteer blood donors who had recovered from COVID-19 were contributed by a second Seattle source. Each collaborating institution followed its own protocols to collect whole blood in K2EDTA tubes. Collaborator samples were shipped for TCRbeta analysis as frozen whole blood, isolated PBMCs, or DNA extracted from either sample type. Sequenced material: peripheral blood. The chain is encoded by TRBV6-1 joined to TRBJ1-2; 9 bases in the middle match TRBD1. The TCR originated in a man aged 60 to 69 who had recovered from COVID-19. The nucleotide sequence reads as follows: TGTGCCAGCAGTGAAGGGACAGGGGACTATGGCTACACCTTC. The encoded protein is CASSEGTGDYGYTF.